This T cell receptor beta chain was recorded in a study of CD8+CD57+ T cells in acquired aplastic anemia. Patients who underwent sequencing had shown CD8+CD57+ cell expansion by flow cytometry. No therapy was given to patients before blood sampling. Profiling of TCR beta VDJ combinations and CDR3 sequences used genomic DNA as template. TCRdb passed the reads through MiXCR, listing each CDR3 protein once. Among roughly 160,000 distinct CDR3 sequences listed, 60% to 80% were seen once. This clonotype was seen more than once but under ten times. V gave up 4 bases and J gave up 7 bases, with 10 bases separating them. Germline CDR1 is KGHDR and CDR2 is SFDVKD. This CDR3 comprises 13 residues.

J is TRBJ2-1 and V is TRBV24-1; D is perhaps TRBD1 (6 bases). The sample was sorted CD4+, CD8+, or CD8+CD57+ T cells (not recorded which) from PBMCs. This TCR was sampled from a human donor with aplastic anemia. In nucleotides, the CDR3 is TGTGCCACCAGTGACCTGCAGGGGAATGAGCAGTTCTTC. It specifies CATSDLQGNEQFF.